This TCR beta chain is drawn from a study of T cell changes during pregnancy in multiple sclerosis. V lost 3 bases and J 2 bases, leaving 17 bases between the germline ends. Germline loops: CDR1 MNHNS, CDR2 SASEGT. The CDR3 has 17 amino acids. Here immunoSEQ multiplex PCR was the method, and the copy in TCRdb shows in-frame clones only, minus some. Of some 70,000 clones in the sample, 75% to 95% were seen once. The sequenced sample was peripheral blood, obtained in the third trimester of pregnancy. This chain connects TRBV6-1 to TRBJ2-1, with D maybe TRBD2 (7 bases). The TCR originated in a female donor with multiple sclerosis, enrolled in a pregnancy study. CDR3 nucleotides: TGTGCCAGCAGTGACTTCCCCGGGGGGCAGGCCTACAATGAGCAGTTCTTC. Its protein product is CASSDFPGGQAYNEQFF.